A single sample gave rise to the 20 T cell receptor beta chains below, sequenced in a study of OX40 agonist ivuxolimab in advanced cancers. Assay used: immunoSEQ multiplex PCR; TCRdb lists only in-frame clones, some missing. This sample has tens of thousands of clones; over 75% occur once, and the top ten carry about 2.4%. Sequences were derived from CD4+ or CD8+ T cells sorted from blood, sampled in a trial of the OX40 agonist ivuxolimab. The origin of the receptors is an adult with an advanced solid tumor such as melanoma, head and neck, liver or kidney cancer.

The chain recombines TRBV20-1 with TRBJ2-7, with D possibly being TRBD2 (6 bases). With 5 bases removed from V and 7 bases from J, the gap between germline ends came to 12 bases. Germline-derived CDR1 and CDR2 are DFQATT and SNEGSKA (reference sequence). The CDR3 covers 11 residues. Here the CDR3 reads CSARGSGEQYF. The CDR3 nucleotides are TGCAGTGCTCGGGGGTCGGGGGAGCAGTACTTC.

The chain has TRBV19 and TRBJ1-5; the D gene is possibly TRBD1 (6 bases). This CDR3 has 18 residues. CDR1 and CDR2 from the germline V gene are LNHDA and SQIVND (reference sequence). Trimming took off 7 bases at V and 6 bases at J, with 28 bases between the two ends. The CDR3 loop is CASTTYWSGGAPGQPQHF. CDR3 DNA: TGTGCCAGTACAACTTACTGGTCGGGGGGGGCGCCAGGTCAGCCCCAGCATTTT.

The genes are TRBV29-1 and TRBJ2-5; 12 bases are shared with TRBD2. Germline CDR1 reads SQVTM; CDR2 reads ANQGSEA. V shed 5 bases and J 4 bases; nucleotides not matched to a gene: 5. The CDR3 loop spans 14 amino acids. The CDR3 here is CSVLTGLAGETQYF. CDR3 sequence (DNA): TGCAGCGTTTTGACGGGACTAGCGGGAGAGACCCAGTACTTC.

This chain connects TRBV7-2 to TRBJ1-5, with D tentatively TRBD1 (6 bases). CDR3 length: 15 residues. Germline-derived CDR1 and CDR2 are SGHTA and FQGNSA. With 6 bases removed from V and 3 bases from J, the gap between germline ends came to 15 bases. CDR3 sequence (DNA): TGTGCCAGCAGTAATACAGGGTCCTTCAATCAGCCCCAGCATTTT. It specifies CASSNTGSFNQPQHF.

The chain joins TRBV6-5 to TRBJ1-1; D is unclear. V was clipped by 0 bases and J by 0 bases, with 8 bases between them. Per germline, CDR1 MNHEY and CDR2 SVGAGI. The CDR3 is 15 residues long. The CDR3 DNA sequence: TGTGCCAGCAGTTACTCGCTAACTGTGAACACTGAAGCTTTCTTT. It yields the protein CASSYSLTVNTEAFF.

CDR3 sequence reads: CASSTHHRGRAYEQYF. The CDR3 DNA reads TGTGCCAGCAGCACACACCACAGGGGGCGCGCCTACGAGCAGTACTTC. The J gene is TRBJ2-7, the V gene TRBV7-9, with TRBD1 identical over 9 bases. With V trimmed by 5 bases and J by 2 bases, 10 bases remained unmatched. The CDR3 is 16 amino acids. CDR1 and CDR2 from the germline V gene are SEHNR and FQNEAQ (reference sequence).

This chain connects TRBV5-5 to TRBJ2-3, with D perhaps TRBD2 (5 bases). The V end lost 2 bases, the J end lost 4 bases, and 14 bases lay between the germline ends. In germline, CDR1 is SGHKS, CDR2 YYEKEE (reference sequence). The CDR3 contains 15 residues. The CDR3 region has the DNA TGTGCCAGCAGCTTTTGGGGAGTGTCCTCAGATACGCAGTATTTT. Its protein product is CASSFWGVSSDTQYF.

The chain carries TRBV7-8 and TRBJ2-1; 8 positions agree with TRBD2. Trimming removed 1 base from V and 6 bases from J; junction bases left unmatched: 11. Germline loops: CDR1 SGHVS, CDR2 FQNEAQ. The CDR3 consists of 17 residues. In nucleotides, the CDR3 is TGTGCCAGCAGCTTAGAATCAGTCGGGGGGGTTTTCAATGAGCAGTTCTTC. Its translation: CASSLESVGGVFNEQFF.

The chain employs TRBV19 and TRBJ1-3, with D hard to call. The CDR3 extends over 14 amino acids. Germline-derived CDR1 and CDR2 are LNHDA and SQIVND (reference sequence). With 10 bases removed from V and 0 bases from J, the gap between germline ends came to 13 bases. Here the CDR3 reads CATAPWASGNTIYF. CDR3 coding DNA: TGTGCCACCGCGCCTTGGGCCTCTGGAAACACCATATATTTT.

This clone has just one count. J is TRBJ2-5 and V is TRBV9; the D is unclear. The CDR3 contains 13 residues. The germline CDR1 and CDR2 sequences are SGDLS and YYNGEE. V was cut by 4 bases and J by 4 bases, with 11 bases left in between. The CDR3 DNA follows: TGTGCCAGCAGCCCCCGTGTGGGAGAGACCCAGTACTTC. Protein product: CASSPRVGETQYF.

The chain carries TRBV28 and TRBJ1-5, with D hard to call. This CDR3 has 17 residues. V was cut by 5 bases and J by 0 bases, with 17 bases left in between. From germline, CDR1 is MDHEN and CDR2 SYDVKM. For the CDR3, the DNA is TGTGCCAGCAGTGAACCCCGAAGACTCCTTAGCAATCAGCCCCAGCATTTT. This sequence encodes CASSEPRRLLSNQPQHF. The whole variable domain, filled in from reference TRBV28 and TRBJ1-5, reads DVKVTQSSRYLVKRTGEKVFLECVQDMDHENMFWYRQDPGLGLRLIYFSYDVKMKEKGDIPEGYSVSREKKERFSLILESASTNQTSMYLCASSEPRRLLSNQPQHFGDGTRLSIL.

The rearrangement uses TRBV5-5 and TRBJ2-1; 10 positions agree with TRBD2. J gave up 8 bases and V 0 bases, and 11 bases lay outside the gene matches. CDR1 and CDR2 (germline): SGHKS, YYEKEE (reference sequence). This CDR3 is built from 17 residues. The CDR3 sequence: CASSLVTSGAVGDEQFF. CDR3 nucleotides: TGTGCCAGCAGCTTGGTCACTAGCGGGGCGGTGGGGGATGAGCAGTTCTTC.

The chain employs TRBV5-5 and TRBJ2-3, with D perhaps TRBD1 or TRBD2 (5 bases each). Germline-derived CDR1 and CDR2 are SGHKS and YYEKEE (reference sequence). The length of the CDR3 is 17 residues. Trimming cost V 2 bases and J 5 bases, with 21 bases left between them. CDR3 in amino acids: CASSLSGELRGRDTQYF. The CDR3 DNA is TGTGCCAGCAGCTTATCGGGCGAGCTGAGGGGCCGAGATACGCAGTATTTT. Drawing the rest from reference TRBV5-5 and TRBJ2-3, the complete variable domain is DAGVTQSPTHLIKTRGQQVTLRCSPISGHKSVSWYQQVLGQGPQFIFQYYEKEERGRGNFPDRFSARQFPNYSSELNVNALLLGDSALYLCASSLSGELRGRDTQYFGPGTRLTVL.

This chain links TRBV5-1 with TRBJ2-7; no clear D. CDR3 length: 13 residues. CDR1 is SGHRS, CDR2 YFSETQ, per germline. The ends were cut back, 1 base at V and 3 bases at J, with 8 bases in the middle. The CDR3 region is CASSLSSYYEQYF. The CDR3 bases are TGCGCCAGCAGCTTGTCCAGCTACTACGAGCAGTACTTC.

The chain combines TRBV6-1 with TRBJ2-1; 12 nucleotides match TRBD2. The V and J ends lost 6 bases and 10 bases, in that order; junction bases with no gene match: 7. The germline CDR1 and CDR2 sequences are MNHNS and SASEGT. The length of the CDR3 is 14 residues. The chain's CDR3 is CASSRTSGIMEQFF. Written as DNA, the CDR3 is TGTGCCAGCAGCAGGACTAGCGGGATTATGGAGCAGTTCTTC.

The chain recombines TRBV28 with TRBJ2-7, with D perhaps TRBD1 (5 bases). Trimming shortened V by 4 bases and J by 0 bases, and 13 bases separated the two germline ends. This CDR3 is 15 amino acids long. Germline V CDR1 and CDR2: MDHEN, SYDVKM. The CDR3 spells CASSSSQGSSYEQYF. CDR3 nucleotide sequence: TGTGCCAGCAGTTCCTCCCAGGGTAGCTCCTACGAGCAGTACTTC.

The genes are TRBV5-1 and TRBJ2-2; 11 nucleotides match TRBD1. V lost 4 bases, J lost 4 bases, and 3 bases stayed unmatched. Per germline, CDR1 SGHRS and CDR2 YFSETQ. This CDR3 comprises 15 residues. The CDR3 reads CASSLGQGGTGELFF. Here the CDR3 DNA reads TGCGCCAGCAGCCTGGGACAGGGGGGCACCGGGGAGCTGTTTTTT.

J is TRBJ1-4 and V is TRBV18; D uncertain. The germline V gene encodes CDR1 KGHSH and CDR2 LQKENI. The CDR3 runs to 14 residues. The V and J ends lost 1 base and 3 bases respectively, with 6 bases between them. CDR3 amino acids: CASSPRRANEKLFF. The CDR3 DNA follows: TGTGCCAGCTCACCACGGAGAGCTAATGAAAAACTGTTTTTT.

This chain joins TRBV30 and TRBJ1-1, with D tentatively TRBD1 (6 bases). Trimming removed 0 bases at V and 3 bases at J, with 8 bases between. Germline-derived CDR1 and CDR2 are GTSNPN and SVGIG (reference sequence). The CDR3 consists of 13 residues. The CDR3 sequence is CAWSVRGDTEAFF. In DNA form, the CDR3 reads TGTGCCTGGAGTGTGAGGGGGGACACTGAAGCTTTCTTT.

The table lists this clone with a count of one. The rearrangement joins TRBV7-8 to TRBJ2-7; tentatively, D is TRBD2 (6 bases). Trimming cost V 2 bases and J 7 bases, with 18 bases left between them. The CDR3 has 15 residues. Germline V gene data show CDR1 as SGHVS and CDR2 as FQNEAQ. CDR3 protein: CASSLFTAVGGEQYF. CDR3 DNA sequence: TGTGCCAGCAGCTTATTTACAGCGGTCGGGGGTGAGCAGTACTTC.